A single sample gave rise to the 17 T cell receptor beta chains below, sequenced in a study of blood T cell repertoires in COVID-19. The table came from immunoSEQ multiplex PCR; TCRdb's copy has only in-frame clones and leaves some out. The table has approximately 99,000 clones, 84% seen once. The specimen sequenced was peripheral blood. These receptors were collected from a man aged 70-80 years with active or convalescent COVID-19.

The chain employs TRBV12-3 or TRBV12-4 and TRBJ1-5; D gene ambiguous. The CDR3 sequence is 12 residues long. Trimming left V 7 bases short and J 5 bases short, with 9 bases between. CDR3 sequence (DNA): TGTGCCAGCACGTATTCCGATCAGCCCCAGCATTTT. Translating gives CASTYSDQPQHF.

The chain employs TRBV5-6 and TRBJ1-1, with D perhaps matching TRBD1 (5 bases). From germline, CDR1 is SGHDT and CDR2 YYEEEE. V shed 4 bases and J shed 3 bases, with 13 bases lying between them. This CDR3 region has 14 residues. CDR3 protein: CASSNRGLYTEAFF. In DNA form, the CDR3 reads TGTGCCAGCAGCAACCGGGGACTCTACACTGAAGCTTTCTTT.

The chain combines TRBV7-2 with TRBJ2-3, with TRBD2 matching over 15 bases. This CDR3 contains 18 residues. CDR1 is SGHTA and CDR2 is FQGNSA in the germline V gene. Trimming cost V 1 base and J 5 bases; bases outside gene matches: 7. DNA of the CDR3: TGTGCCAGCAGCTTAGTTGGACTAGCGGGGGGGCCGGGAGATACGCAGTATTTT. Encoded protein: CASSLVGLAGGPGDTQYF.

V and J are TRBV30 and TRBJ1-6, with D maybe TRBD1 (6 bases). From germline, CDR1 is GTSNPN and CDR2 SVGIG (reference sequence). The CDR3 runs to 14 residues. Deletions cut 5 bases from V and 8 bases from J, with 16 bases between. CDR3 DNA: TGTGCCTGGGCGGAACAGGGATCATATTCACCCCTCCACTTT. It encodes CAWAEQGSYSPLHF.

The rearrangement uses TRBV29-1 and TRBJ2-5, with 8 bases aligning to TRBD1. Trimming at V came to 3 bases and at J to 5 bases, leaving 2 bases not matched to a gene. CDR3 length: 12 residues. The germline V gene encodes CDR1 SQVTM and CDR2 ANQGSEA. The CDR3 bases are TGCAGCGTTGACGGACAGGGCGAGACCCAGTACTTC. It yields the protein CSVDGQGETQYF.

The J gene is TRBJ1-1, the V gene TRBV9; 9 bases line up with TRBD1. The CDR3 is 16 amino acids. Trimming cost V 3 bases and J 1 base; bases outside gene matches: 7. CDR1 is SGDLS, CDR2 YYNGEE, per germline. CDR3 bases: TGTGCCAGCAGCGCGGGGACAGGGCTTGAGAACACTGAAGCTTTCTTT. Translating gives CASSAGTGLENTEAFF.

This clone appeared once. The CDR3 sequence: CASSFLNDRGGRNTIYF. Written as DNA, the CDR3 is TGTGCCAGCAGTTTTTTAAACGACAGGGGAGGTCGAAACACCATATATTTT. This chain links TRBV28 with TRBJ1-3; 8 nucleotides align to TRBD1. V lost 3 bases to trimming and J lost 5 bases; unmatched junction nucleotides: 12. This CDR3 is 17 amino acids long. Germline V gives CDR1 MDHEN, CDR2 SYDVKM.

The DNA for the CDR3 is TGTGCCAGCAGCTTAGATGAAACAGGTTCTGAAGCTTTCTTT. Translating gives CASSLDETGSEAFF. The chain recombines TRBV7-8 with TRBJ1-1; D may be TRBD1 (5 bases). The CDR3 contains 14 residues. Per germline, CDR1 SGHVS and CDR2 FQNEAQ. Trimming pared 1 base from V and 6 bases from J, leaving 12 bases between.

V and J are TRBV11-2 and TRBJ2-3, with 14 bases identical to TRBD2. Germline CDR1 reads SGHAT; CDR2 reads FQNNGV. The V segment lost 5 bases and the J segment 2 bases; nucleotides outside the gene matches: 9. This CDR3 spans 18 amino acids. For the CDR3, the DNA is TGTGCCAGCAGCGAAACTTGGACTAGCGGGGGGCCCACAGATACGCAGTATTTT. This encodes CASSETWTSGGPTDTQYF. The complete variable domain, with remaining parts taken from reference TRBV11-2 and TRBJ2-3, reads EAGVAQSPRYKIIEKRQSVAFWCNPISGHATLYWYQQILGQGPKLLIQFQNNGVVDDSQLPKDRFSAERLKGVDSTLKIQPAKLEDSAVYLCASSETWTSGGPTDTQYFGPGTRLTVL.

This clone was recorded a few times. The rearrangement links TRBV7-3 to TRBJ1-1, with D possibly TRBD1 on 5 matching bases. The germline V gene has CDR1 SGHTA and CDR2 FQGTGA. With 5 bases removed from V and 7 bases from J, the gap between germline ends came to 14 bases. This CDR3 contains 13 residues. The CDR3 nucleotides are TGTGCCAGCAGCCCTCTGGGGGGGGATGAAGCTTTCTTT. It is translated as CASSPLGGDEAFF.

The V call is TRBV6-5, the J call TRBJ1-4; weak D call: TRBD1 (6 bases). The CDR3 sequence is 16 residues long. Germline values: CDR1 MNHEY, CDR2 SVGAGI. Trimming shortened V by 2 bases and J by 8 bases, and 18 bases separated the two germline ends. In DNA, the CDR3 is TGTGCCAGCAGTTACGCTTCACCAGGGGCTGGGGAAAAACTGTTTTTT. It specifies CASSYASPGAGEKLFF.

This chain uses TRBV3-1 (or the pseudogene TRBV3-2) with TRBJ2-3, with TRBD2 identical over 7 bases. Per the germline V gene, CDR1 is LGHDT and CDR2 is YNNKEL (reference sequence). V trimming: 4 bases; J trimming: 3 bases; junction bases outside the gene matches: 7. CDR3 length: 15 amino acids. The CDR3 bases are TGTGCCAGCAGCCCTCGCGGGGGAGGGACAGATACGCAGTATTTT. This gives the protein CASSPRGGGTDTQYF.

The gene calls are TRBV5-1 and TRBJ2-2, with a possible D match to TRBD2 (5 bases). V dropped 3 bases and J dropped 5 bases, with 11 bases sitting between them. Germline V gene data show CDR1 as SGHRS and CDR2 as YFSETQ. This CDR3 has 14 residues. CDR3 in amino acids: CASSSDTGTGELFF. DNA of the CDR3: TGCGCCAGCAGCTCGGATACGGGAACCGGGGAGCTGTTTTTT.

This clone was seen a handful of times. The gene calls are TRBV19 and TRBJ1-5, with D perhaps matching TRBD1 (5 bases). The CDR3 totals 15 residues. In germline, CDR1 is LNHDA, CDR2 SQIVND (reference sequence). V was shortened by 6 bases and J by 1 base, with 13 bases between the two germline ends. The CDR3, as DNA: TGTGCCAGTAGCTCCCGCAGGGTAAGCAATCAGCCCCAGCATTTT. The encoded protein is CASSSRRVSNQPQHF.

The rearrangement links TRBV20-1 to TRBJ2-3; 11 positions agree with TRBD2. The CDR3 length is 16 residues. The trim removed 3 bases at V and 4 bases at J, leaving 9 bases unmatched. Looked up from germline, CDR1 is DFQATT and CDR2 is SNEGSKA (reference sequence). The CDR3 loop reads CSASLAGGSVADTQYF. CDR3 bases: TGCAGTGCTAGTCTAGCGGGGGGATCGGTCGCAGATACGCAGTATTTT.

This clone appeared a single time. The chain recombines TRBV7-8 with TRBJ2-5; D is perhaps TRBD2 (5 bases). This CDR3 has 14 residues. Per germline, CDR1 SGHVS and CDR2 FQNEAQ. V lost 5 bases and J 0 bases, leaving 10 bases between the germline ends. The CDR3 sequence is CASSPRLNQETQYF. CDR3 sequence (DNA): TGTGCCAGCAGCCCCAGACTAAACCAAGAGACCCAGTACTTC.

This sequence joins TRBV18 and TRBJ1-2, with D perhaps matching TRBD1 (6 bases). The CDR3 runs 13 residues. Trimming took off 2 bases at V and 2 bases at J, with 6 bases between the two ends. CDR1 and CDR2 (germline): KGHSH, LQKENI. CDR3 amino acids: CASSPGGNYGYTF. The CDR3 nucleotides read TGTGCCAGCTCACCAGGGGGCAACTATGGCTACACCTTC. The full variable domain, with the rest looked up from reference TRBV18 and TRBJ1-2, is NAGVMQNPRHLVRRRGQEARLRCSPMKGHSHVYWYRQLPEEGLKFMVYLQKENIIDESGMPKERFSAEFPKEGPSILRIQQVVRGDSAAYFCASSPGGNYGYTFGSGTRLTVV.